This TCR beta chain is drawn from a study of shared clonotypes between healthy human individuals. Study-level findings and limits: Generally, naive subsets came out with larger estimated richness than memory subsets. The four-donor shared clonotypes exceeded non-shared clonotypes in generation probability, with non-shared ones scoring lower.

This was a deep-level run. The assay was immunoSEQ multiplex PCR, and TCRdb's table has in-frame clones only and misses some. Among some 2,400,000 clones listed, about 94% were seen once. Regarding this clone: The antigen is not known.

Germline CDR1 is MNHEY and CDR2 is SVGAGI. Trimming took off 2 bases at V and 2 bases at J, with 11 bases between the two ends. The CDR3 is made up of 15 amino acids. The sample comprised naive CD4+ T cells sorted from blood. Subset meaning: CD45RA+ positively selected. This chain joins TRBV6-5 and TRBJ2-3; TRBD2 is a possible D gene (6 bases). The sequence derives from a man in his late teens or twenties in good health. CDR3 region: CASSYGGIATDTQYF. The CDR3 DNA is TGTGCCAGCAGTTACGGGGGGATAGCCACAGATACGCAGTATTTT.